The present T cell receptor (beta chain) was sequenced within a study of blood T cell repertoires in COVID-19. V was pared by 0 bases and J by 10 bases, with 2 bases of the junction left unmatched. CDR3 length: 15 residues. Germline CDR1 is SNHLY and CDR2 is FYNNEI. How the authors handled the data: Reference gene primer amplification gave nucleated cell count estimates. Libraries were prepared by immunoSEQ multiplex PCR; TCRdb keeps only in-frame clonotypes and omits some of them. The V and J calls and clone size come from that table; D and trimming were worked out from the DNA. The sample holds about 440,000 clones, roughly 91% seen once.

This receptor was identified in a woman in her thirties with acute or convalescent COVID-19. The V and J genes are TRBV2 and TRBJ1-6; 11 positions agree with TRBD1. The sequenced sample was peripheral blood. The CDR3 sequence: CASSEARTGGSPLHF. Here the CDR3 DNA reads TGTGCCAGCAGTGAAGCGAGGACAGGGGGCTCACCCCTCCACTTT.